One sample yielded the 10 T cell receptor beta chains listed below, sequenced in a study of T cell repertoires in aging, cancer and after chemotherapy. The template was genomic DNA from peripheral blood, not RNA. Multiplex touch-down PCR with TRB-A/B primers amplified rearranged V-D-J TRB sequences. From the multiplex PCR reads, TCRdb called clonotypes with MiXCR, one entry per CDR3 protein. The table has about 13,000 distinct CDR3 sequences, approximately 25% seen once. Sample: blood. The receptors come from a human donor in good health.

The V and J genes are TRBV9 and TRBJ2-7; a possible D gene is TRBD1 (5 bases). The CDR3 sequence is 14 residues long. The germline gives CDR1 SGDLS, CDR2 YYNGEE. Trimming removed 0 bases at V and 4 bases at J, with 11 bases between. CDR3 sequence reads: CASSVEGNPYEQYF. The CDR3 nucleotides are TGTGCCAGCAGCGTAGAGGGGAACCCATACGAGCAGTACTTC.

This clonotype was recorded a few times. This rearrangement joins TRBV5-4 to TRBJ2-2; the match to TRBD1 covers 10 bases. The junction had 9 bases not matched to a gene; V was cut back by 4 bases and J by 6 bases. CDR3 length: 16 amino acids. Germline V CDR1 and CDR2: SGHNT, YYREEE (reference sequence). This CDR3 is CASSLRQGARAGELFF. Written as DNA, the CDR3 is TGTGCCAGCAGCCTGAGACAGGGGGCTAGGGCCGGGGAGCTGTTTTTT.

The V call is TRBV5-6, the J call TRBJ1-1; D remains ambiguous. The CDR3 is 13 amino acids. Trimming cost V 0 bases and J 3 bases, with 6 bases left between them. CDR1 and CDR2 (germline): SGHDT, YYEEEE. The CDR3 is CASSLGRDTEAFF. As DNA, the CDR3 is TGTGCCAGCAGCTTGGGAAGGGACACTGAAGCTTTCTTT.

V and J are TRBV21-1 and TRBJ2-3; the table calls TRBD1, which could not be checked here. TRBV21-1 is tagged as a pseudogene. This CDR3 has 16 residues. The CDR3 region is CASSGGGRQGTDTQYF. The DNA of the CDR3 is TGTGCCAGCAGCGGGGGGGGACGCCAGGGGACAGATACGCAGTATTTT.

This clonotype has more than one count but fewer than ten. In DNA form, the CDR3 reads TGTGCCAGCAGCAGGGGGACGGAAAACATTCAGTACTTC. Protein sequence: CASSRGTENIQYF. V is TRBV7-2 and J is TRBJ2-4, with D perhaps TRBD1 (6 bases). Between the trimmed V and J ends, which lost 5 bases and 5 bases, there was a span of 10 bases. The CDR3 extends over 13 amino acids. The germline V gene encodes CDR1 SGHTA and CDR2 FQGNSA.

The genes are TRBV19 and TRBJ1-1; TRBD1 might be the D (6 bases). CDR3 size: 13 residues. In germline, CDR1 is LNHDA, CDR2 SQIVND (reference sequence). Trimming pared 6 bases from V and 6 bases from J, leaving 14 bases between. This CDR3 is CASSRTVESEAFF. In DNA, the CDR3 is TGTGCCAGTAGCCGGACAGTGGAGTCTGAAGCTTTCTTT. Together with reference TRBV19 and TRBJ1-1, the CDR3 gives the full variable domain: DGGITQSPKYLFRKEGQNVTLSCEQNLNHDAMYWYRQDPGQGLRLIYYSQIVNDFQKGDIAEGYSVSREKKESFPLTVTSAQKNPTAFYLCASSRTVESEAFFGQGTRLTVV.

The genes are TRBV25-1 and TRBJ2-3; 7 bases are shared with TRBD2. V gave up 4 bases and J gave up 8 bases; unmatched junction bases: 3. The CDR3 contains 12 residues. Germline V gene data show CDR1 as MGHDK and CDR2 as SYGVNS. CDR3 amino acids: CASSGSGSTQYF. DNA of the CDR3: TGTGCCAGCAGTGGTAGCGGGTCTACGCAGTATTTT.

This chain connects TRBV7-9 to TRBJ2-5, with D perhaps TRBD2 (7 bases). V lost 0 bases and J 4 bases, leaving 12 bases between the germline ends. CDR3 size: 15 residues. CDR1 SEHNR and CDR2 FQNEAQ come from the germline V gene (reference sequence). CDR3 protein: CASSLAGGLGETQYF. CDR3 coding DNA: TGTGCCAGCAGCTTAGCGGGGGGGCTGGGAGAGACCCAGTACTTC.

A few counts support this clonotype. The chain recombines TRBV28 with TRBJ1-5; D is unclear. This CDR3 is 15 amino acids long. V was shortened by 2 bases and J by 0 bases, with 8 bases between the two germline ends. Germline lookup yields CDR1 MDHEN and CDR2 SYDVKM. CDR3 nucleotides: TGTGCCAGCAGTTTACCCTCATATAGCAATCAGCCCCAGCATTTT. This gives the protein CASSLPSYSNQPQHF.

This clonotype has just one count. CDR3 nucleotides: TGTGCCAGCTCACCAACCGGATCGTGCTACGAGCAGTACTTC. It codes for CASSPTGSCYEQYF. The V gene is TRBV18, the J gene TRBJ2-7; D unclear. V was pared by 2 bases and J by 3 bases, with 11 bases between. Per germline, CDR1 KGHSH and CDR2 LQKENI. The CDR3 is 14 amino acids.